The clone carrying this T cell receptor beta chain turned up a few times. Authors of the study amplified TCR beta CDR3 regions from RNA transcripts. Researchers ran a first-round RT-PCR on the TCR CDR3 using the HTBI primer set. TCRdb ran MiXCR on the multiplex PCR reads and lists one entry per CDR3 protein. The sample contains around 300,000 distinct CDR3 sequences, roughly 13% of which appear only once. CDR3 length equals 15 residues. Germline-derived CDR1 and CDR2 are PRHDT and FYEKMQ (reference sequence). J gave up 1 base and V 5 bases, and 5 bases lay outside the gene matches. The sample belongs to a study of T cells in Graves' hyperthyroidism and ophthalmopathy.

The specimen sequenced was blood. The receptor's source is a woman between 40 and 50 years old with Graves' hyperthyroidism. The genes are TRBV13 and TRBJ2-7, with 10 bases identical to TRBD2. Written as DNA, the CDR3 is TGTGCCAGCAGCCCGGGACTAGCGATGTCCTACGAGCAGTACTTC. Protein: CASSPGLAMSYEQYF.